The 24 T cell receptor beta chains below come from one sample, sequenced in a study of CD8 T cells in Susac syndrome. Reverse transcription of about 0.45 to 1 ug RNA was performed with random hexamers. Using its own MiXCR run on the immunoSEQ multiplex PCR reads, TCRdb lists one record per CDR3 protein. The sample has under 200,000 distinct CDR3 sequences; approximately 95% are singletons. Sequencing was carried out using CD4+ T cells from PBMCs. The receptors originated from a human donor with Susac syndrome.

The chain has TRBV5-1 and TRBJ2-1; 11 nucleotides agree with TRBD2. Germline trimming cut 3 bases from V and 0 bases from J; bases unmatched to any gene: 2. The CDR3 runs 16 residues. Germline-derived CDR1 and CDR2 are SGHRS and YFSETQ. The chain's CDR3 is CASSSSGGSSYNEQFF. The CDR3 DNA sequence: TGCGCCAGCAGCTCTAGCGGGGGGAGCTCCTACAATGAGCAGTTCTTC.

This clonotype was seen more than once but under ten times. The gene calls are TRBV30 and TRBJ1-4, with D possibly being TRBD1 (5 bases). The V gene's germline CDR1 is GTSNPN and CDR2 SVGIG (reference sequence). Trimming cost V 0 bases and J 8 bases, with 10 bases left between them. The length of the CDR3 is 13 residues. The CDR3 spells CAWSVAGREKLFF. DNA of the CDR3: TGTGCCTGGAGTGTGGCAGGGAGGGAAAAACTGTTTTTT.

The chain uses TRBV29-1 and TRBJ2-2; D is perhaps TRBD2 (5 bases). Per the germline V gene, CDR1 is SQVTM and CDR2 is ANQGSEA. The CDR3 consists of 13 residues. The ends were cut back, 3 bases at V and 3 bases at J, with 8 bases in the middle. CDR3 sequence (DNA): TGCAGCGTTGACGAGGGTTACACCGGGGAGCTGTTTTTT. Translated: CSVDEGYTGELFF.

The V and J genes are TRBV2 and TRBJ1-1; 7 bases agree with TRBD1. Losses at the gene ends were 6 bases for V and 5 bases for J; bases not matched to a gene: 9. The germline CDR1 and CDR2 sequences are SNHLY and FYNNEI. The length of the CDR3 is 14 residues. The CDR3 spells CASSRDRVSTEAFF. CDR3 nucleotides: TGTGCCAGCAGCAGAGACAGGGTCTCTACTGAAGCTTTCTTT.

The V and J genes are TRBV27 and TRBJ1-2; D is perhaps TRBD1 (5 bases). Germline CDR1 reads MNHEY; CDR2 reads SMNVEV (reference sequence). The CDR3 covers 14 residues. V dropped 6 bases and J dropped 3 bases, with 14 bases sitting between them. The CDR3 reads CASRSIGADYGYTF. CDR3 nucleotide sequence: TGTGCCAGCAGGAGCATCGGGGCGGACTATGGCTACACCTTC.

In DNA form, the CDR3 reads TGTGCCAGCAGTTTCTCGGACCCCTACCAGGGCTACACCTTC. This sequence encodes CASSFSDPYQGYTF. The V call is TRBV6-6, the J call TRBJ1-2; no firm D call. Germline assignment: CDR1 MNHNY and CDR2 SVGAGI (reference sequence). The CDR3 runs 14 residues. Trimming removed 4 bases from V and 8 bases from J, with 17 bases in between.

This sequence joins TRBV20-1 and TRBJ1-4, with D possibly matching TRBD1 (6 bases). The germline gives CDR1 DFQATT, CDR2 SNEGSKA (reference sequence). V was cut by 3 bases and J by 0 bases, with 14 bases left in between. The CDR3 extends over 16 amino acids. The CDR3 here is CSARGGAFATNEKLFF. The CDR3 DNA follows: TGCAGTGCTAGGGGGGGGGCCTTTGCAACTAATGAAAAACTGTTTTTT.

The chain combines TRBV3-1 with TRBJ2-2; 8 positions agree with TRBD2. Germline V CDR1 and CDR2: LGHDT, YNNKEL (reference sequence). V trimming: 0 bases; J trimming: 5 bases; junction bases outside the gene matches: 5. The CDR3 spans 16 residues. The chain's CDR3 is CASSQDGGAWTGELFF. The CDR3 DNA reads TGTGCCAGCAGCCAAGACGGGGGGGCTTGGACCGGGGAGCTGTTTTTT.

The V call is TRBV9, the J call TRBJ2-5; 9 nucleotides line up with TRBD1. V lost 4 bases and J lost 2; bases outside the gene matches: 6. Germline V lookup: CDR1 SGDLS, CDR2 YYNGEE. This CDR3 spans 15 amino acids. The CDR3 protein is CASSTDRGRQETQYF. In nucleotides, the CDR3 is TGTGCCAGCAGCACGGACAGGGGACGACAAGAGACCCAGTACTTC. Together with reference TRBV9 and TRBJ2-5, the CDR3 gives the full variable domain: DSGVTQTPKHLITATGQRVTLRCSPRSGDLSVYWYQQSLDQGLQFLIQYYNGEERAKGNILERFSAQQFPDLHSELNLSSLELGDSALYFCASSTDRGRQETQYFGPGTRLLVL.

V gene TRBV30 combines with J gene TRBJ1-3; D not resolved. The CDR3 is 13 residues long. Trimming took 7 bases from V and 4 from J, leaving 14 bases between them. Germline V gives CDR1 GTSNPN, CDR2 SVGIG (reference sequence). The CDR3, as DNA: TGTGCCTTCACACTCTCCTGGGGAAACACCATATATTTT. Its translation is CAFTLSWGNTIYF.

The chain employs TRBV7-3 and TRBJ2-1; 11 positions agree with TRBD2. CDR3 size: 14 residues. V shed 5 bases and J 8 bases; nucleotides not matched to a gene: 5. Germline V gives CDR1 SGHTA, CDR2 FQGTGA. The chain's CDR3 is CASSPGLAVDEQFF. CDR3 coding DNA: TGTGCCAGCAGCCCGGGACTAGCGGTCGATGAGCAGTTCTTC.

CDR3 region: CATSGQGAQTLWEQFF. In nucleotides, the CDR3 is TGTGCCACCAGTGGGCAGGGGGCGCAAACCCTATGGGAGCAGTTCTTC. The rearrangement joins TRBV24-1 to TRBJ2-1; 8 bases are a match to TRBD1. The junction had 15 bases not matched to a gene; V was cut back by 5 bases and J by 10 bases. The CDR3 has 16 residues. Germline CDR1 reads KGHDR; CDR2 reads SFDVKD.

This chain joins TRBV19 and TRBJ2-7, with 7 bases aligning to TRBD1. CDR3 length equals 13 residues. Trimming took 2 bases from V and 3 from J; bases not matched to a gene: 1. Germline loops: CDR1 LNHDA, CDR2 SQIVND (reference sequence). The chain's CDR3 is CASSIRQGYEQYF. Written as DNA, the CDR3 is TGTGCCAGTAGTATAAGACAGGGCTACGAGCAGTACTTC.

The chain employs TRBV14 and TRBJ2-7; 7 positions match TRBD1. The CDR3 consists of 14 residues. The V segment lost 4 bases and the J segment 2 bases; nucleotides outside the gene matches: 5. The germline CDR1 and CDR2 sequences are SGHDN and FVKESK. The CDR3 sequence is CASSLYRGTYEQYF. In DNA form, the CDR3 reads TGTGCCAGCAGCCTATACAGGGGTACCTACGAGCAGTACTTC.

This clonotype was recorded a few times. The V gene is TRBV3-1, the J gene TRBJ1-1, with D uncertain. V was pared by 3 bases and J by 6 bases, with 5 bases between. CDR3 length: 11 amino acids. The germline gives CDR1 LGHDT, CDR2 YNNKEL (reference sequence). CDR3 nucleotide sequence: TGTGCCAGCAGCCAGGGCGCTGAAGCTTTCTTT. This gives the protein CASSQGAEAFF.

This sequence joins TRBV7-3 and TRBJ2-5; D might be TRBD1 (5 bases). V lost 1 base and J 5 bases, leaving 14 bases between the germline ends. CDR3 length: 15 residues. Germline loops: CDR1 SGHTA, CDR2 FQGTGA. CDR3: CASSLMGRAEETQYF. The CDR3 DNA reads TGTGCCAGCAGCTTAATGGGCAGGGCGGAGGAGACCCAGTACTTC.

This rearrangement joins TRBV6-2 or TRBV6-3 to TRBJ2-1; D uncertain. The V gene lost 6 bases and the J gene lost 0 bases, with 6 bases spanning the gap. Per the germline V gene, CDR1 is MNHEY and CDR2 is SVGEGT. CDR3 length equals 13 residues. The CDR3 nucleotides read TGTGCCAGCAGAGCCCCCTCCTACAATGAGCAGTTCTTC. Translating gives CASRAPSYNEQFF.

This clonotype appeared a single time. V gene TRBV6-5 combines with J gene TRBJ1-1; a possible D gene is TRBD1 (5 bases). Germline CDR1 MNHEY, CDR2 SVGAGI. The CDR3 has 13 residues. The V end was cut by 4 bases, the J end by 5 bases, with 11 bases between. In DNA form, the CDR3 reads TGTGCCAGCAGTTCGGGACTGGGGACTGAAGCTTTCTTT. Its translation is CASSSGLGTEAFF.

This CDR3 is CSAKKGGDTQYF. Here the CDR3 DNA reads TGCAGTGCTAAGAAGGGCGGGGATACGCAGTATTTT. V is TRBV20-1 and J is TRBJ2-3; D may be TRBD2 (5 bases). V lost 4 bases, J lost 6 bases, and 11 bases lay in between. Per germline, CDR1 DFQATT and CDR2 SNEGSKA (reference sequence). CDR3 length equals 12 residues.

This clonotype was observed a single time. The gene calls are TRBV20-1 and TRBJ2-3, with 9 bases fitting TRBD1. This CDR3 spans 14 amino acids. The junction had 4 bases not matched to a gene; V was cut back by 4 bases and J by 2 bases. CDR1 is DFQATT and CDR2 is SNEGSKA in the germline V gene (reference sequence). The CDR3 sequence: CSATDRGLTDTQYF. In DNA, the CDR3 is TGCAGTGCTACGGACAGGGGACTCACAGATACGCAGTATTTT.

The V call is TRBV25-1, the J call TRBJ1-1; the D gene is possibly TRBD1 (5 bases). Germline V CDR1 and CDR2: MGHDK, SYGVNS. The CDR3 sequence is 18 residues long. Deletions cut 3 bases from V and 1 base from J, with 21 bases between. The CDR3 nucleotides are TGTGCCAGCAGTGATGGGGGTCGTGGTGGGTTATGGAACACTGAAGCTTTCTTT. It encodes CASSDGGRGGLWNTEAFF.

The J gene is TRBJ2-7, the V gene TRBV30; D is undetermined. Between the trimmed V and J ends, which lost 4 bases and 0 bases, there was a span of 7 bases. This CDR3 spans 12 amino acids. Germline lookup yields CDR1 GTSNPN and CDR2 SVGIG (reference sequence). The CDR3 DNA reads TGTGCCTGGAACGGTCCCTCCTACGAGCAGTACTTC. Translating gives CAWNGPSYEQYF.

The chain has TRBV12-3 or TRBV12-4 and TRBJ1-2; D perhaps matches TRBD1 (5 bases). This CDR3 has 13 amino acids. Trimming stripped 3 bases from V and 3 bases from J, with 8 bases between. The CDR3 protein is CASSFGGDYGYTF. The DNA for the CDR3 is TGTGCCAGCAGTTTCGGGGGGGACTATGGCTACACCTTC.

The CDR3 DNA sequence: TGTGCCTGGAGTACAAGACGTTTCACCTATGGCTACACCTTC. Protein product: CAWSTRRFTYGYTF. The V call is TRBV30, the J call TRBJ1-2; D is uncertain. Between the trimmed V and J ends, which lost 2 bases and 4 bases, there was a span of 14 bases. Germline V CDR1 and CDR2: GTSNPN, SVGIG (reference sequence). The CDR3 consists of 14 residues.